Listed here are 18 T cell receptor beta chains from one sample, sequenced in a study of human CD8 memory T cell subsets. Libraries for TCR beta were constructed using UMI-labeled 5' RACE. TCRdb reanalyzed the 5' RACE reads and collapses them to one entry per CDR3 protein, without DNA. The sample totals roughly 17,000 distinct CDR3 sequences; its top ten clones hold less than 5.5%. The specimen sequenced was CD8+ T cells from PBMCs. The source is a human donor in good health.

V gene TRBV28 combines with J gene TRBJ2-2; TCRdb names TRBD2, which stays unverified in the absence of DNA. Looked up from germline, CDR1 is MDHEN and CDR2 is SYDVKM. The CDR3 contains 14 residues. The CDR3 is CASRGGGGTGELFF.

The chain is built from TRBV12-3 or TRBV12-4 and TRBJ2-7; TCRdb reports TRBD1, a call that lacks DNA to check it against. This CDR3 region has 11 residues. Here the CDR3 reads CASRGVYEQYF.

The CDR3 loop reads CASSISPVNEAFF. The chain uses TRBV19 and TRBJ1-1; TCRdb names TRBD1, which stays unverified in the absence of DNA. Germline lookup yields CDR1 LNHDA and CDR2 SQIVND (reference sequence). The CDR3 covers 13 residues.

CDR3 amino acids: CASRPDSGGFQETQYF. This rearrangement joins TRBV12-3 or TRBV12-4 to TRBJ2-5; the TCRdb call, TRBD2, lacks DNA for checking. The CDR3 has 16 amino acids.

The gene calls are TRBV6-1 and TRBJ1-2. Germline V gene data show CDR1 as MNHNS and CDR2 as SASEGT. The CDR3 totals 16 residues. The CDR3: CASSVGRMEANYGYTF.

The genes are TRBV7-8 and TRBJ2-1; TCRdb calls TRBD2, which cannot be checked without DNA. The germline gives CDR1 SGHVS, CDR2 FQNEAQ. The CDR3 extends over 15 amino acids. CDR3 sequence: CASSLEGSTYNEQFF. Filled out from reference TRBV7-8 and TRBJ2-1, the complete variable domain reads GAGVSQSPRYKVAKRGQDVALRCDPISGHVSLFWYQQALGQGPEFLTYFQNEAQLDKSGLPSDRFFAERPEGSVSTLKIQRTQQEDSAVYLCASSLEGSTYNEQFFGPGTRLTVL.

V usage is TRBV3-1 and J usage is TRBJ2-3; TCRdb returns TRBD2, unconfirmable since there is no DNA. This CDR3 region has 15 residues. Germline CDR1 and CDR2: LGHDT and YNNKEL (reference sequence). This chain's CDR3 is CASSQALGGADTQYF.

This CDR3 is CASSSNRFTGELFF. The chain has TRBV7-9 and TRBJ2-2. The CDR3 runs to 14 residues. In germline, CDR1 is SEHNR, CDR2 FQNEAQ (reference sequence). Supplemented by reference TRBV7-9 and TRBJ2-2, the full variable domain reads DTGVSQNPRHKITKRGQNVTFRCDPISEHNRLYWYRQTLGQGPEFLTYFQNEAQLEKSRLLSDRFSAERPKGSFSTLEIQRTEQGDSAMYLCASSSNRFTGELFFGEGSRLTVL.

This rearrangement joins TRBV2 to TRBJ1-6; the TCRdb call, TRBD1, lacks DNA for checking. Germline values: CDR1 SNHLY, CDR2 FYNNEI. The CDR3 covers 13 residues. CDR3: CASLGQGNSPLHF.

CDR3 loop: CASSQESQGADEKLFF. The chain couples TRBV4-3 to TRBJ1-4; lacking DNA, the TRBD1 call made by TCRdb goes unchecked. The CDR3 length is 16 residues. Germline V gene sequence: CDR1 LGHNA, CDR2 YSLEER.

The chain links TRBV5-6 to TRBJ2-7; no DNA is available, so the TRBD1 call from TCRdb remains unchecked. The CDR3 is 15 residues long. Germline CDR1 is SGHDT and CDR2 is YYEEEE. The CDR3 is CASSFPREVRGEQYF.

The genes are TRBV7-9 and TRBJ2-7; TCRdb proposes TRBD2, but this gene call is untestable without DNA. CDR1 and CDR2 (germline): SEHNR, FQNEAQ (reference sequence). The CDR3 is 18 residues long. CDR3: CASSSPKVEGPGYYEQYF.

The chain joins TRBV19 to TRBJ2-7; the D call of TRBD1 rests on TCRdb alone, since no DNA is present to check it. CDR3 length: 13 residues. Germline CDR1 LNHDA, CDR2 SQIVND (reference sequence). CDR3 loop: CASSPGRYNEQYF.

This clonotype is labeled medium-sized based on frequency. The gene calls are TRBV4-1 and TRBJ2-7. This CDR3 region has 12 residues. Per germline, CDR1 MGHRA and CDR2 YSYEKL. CDR3 sequence reads: CASSQDAYEQYF.

The rearrangement links TRBV7-9 to TRBJ2-3; TCRdb selects TRBD1, and the lack of DNA leaves this call unchecked. Germline V gene lookup returns CDR1 SEHNR and CDR2 FQNEAQ (reference sequence). This CDR3 region has 14 residues. The CDR3 protein is CASSPTGVTDTQYF.

This clonotype is identified as medium-sized (0.01 to 0.1%) from frequency. The chain combines TRBV6-5 with TRBJ2-5; the D call of TRBD1 rests on TCRdb alone, since no DNA is present to check it. Per germline, CDR1 MNHEY and CDR2 SVGAGI. CDR3 length equals 15 residues. This CDR3 reads CASSPSGTRGETQYF.

According to its frequency, this clonotype is medium-sized. This sequence joins TRBV6-2 or TRBV6-3 and TRBJ1-1; as DNA is missing, the TRBD1 call by TCRdb cannot be tested. Germline CDR1 MNHEY, CDR2 SVGEGT. This CDR3 region has 15 residues. The CDR3 is CASSSLTGATDEAFF.

The chain recombines TRBV24-1 with TRBJ2-5; the D gene TCRdb calls, TRBD2, cannot be checked with no DNA. The V gene's germline CDR1 is KGHDR and CDR2 SFDVKD. The CDR3 is 17 residues long. The CDR3 loop reads CATSDPRSGSNQETQYF.